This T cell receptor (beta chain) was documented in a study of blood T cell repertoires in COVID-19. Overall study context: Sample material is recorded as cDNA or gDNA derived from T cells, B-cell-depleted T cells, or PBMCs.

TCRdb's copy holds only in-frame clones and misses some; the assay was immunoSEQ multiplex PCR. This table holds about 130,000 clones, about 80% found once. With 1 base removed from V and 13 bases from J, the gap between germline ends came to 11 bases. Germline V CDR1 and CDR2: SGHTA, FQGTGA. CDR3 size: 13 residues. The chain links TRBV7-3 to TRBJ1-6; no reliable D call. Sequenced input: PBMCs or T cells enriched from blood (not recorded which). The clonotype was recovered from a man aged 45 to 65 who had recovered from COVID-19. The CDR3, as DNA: TGTGCCAGCAGCTTAAATGGCATTTCTCCCCTCCACTTT. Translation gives CASSLNGISPLHF.